The entry below describes one T cell receptor beta chain. Sorted-subset replicate PCR reactions contained 200 ng DNA, corresponding to approximately 30,000 T cell genomes. Libraries were prepared by immunoSEQ multiplex PCR; TCRdb keeps only in-frame clonotypes and omits some of them. The sample lists a few million clones, 85% to 95% occurring once. This sample is part of a study of shared clonotypes between healthy human individuals. This CDR3 is 15 amino acids long. V was shortened by 0 bases and J by 1 base, with 11 bases between the two germline ends. Per the germline V gene, CDR1 is SGHNT and CDR2 is YYREEE (reference sequence).

This sequence joins TRBV5-4 and TRBJ2-7; a possible D gene is TRBD1 (5 bases). Sequences were obtained from naive CD4+ T cells sorted from blood. The subset was: CD45RA+ positively selected. This TCR came from a young man in good health. CDR3 loop: CASSLERGLSYEQYF. As DNA, the CDR3 is TGTGCCAGCAGCTTGGAAAGGGGTCTATCCTACGAGCAGTACTTC.